This T cell receptor beta chain was sequenced in a study of radiation and T cells in renal cell carcinoma. Study-wide results and caveats: From baseline, blood top tumor clonotypes peaked at 2 weeks post-radiation.

The CDR3 is 11 residues long. The V gene lost 7 bases and the J gene lost 8 bases, with 10 bases spanning the gap. Per the germline V gene, CDR1 is SGHNT and CDR2 is YYREEE (reference sequence). Data came from immunoSEQ multiplex PCR; TCRdb stores just in-frame clones and leaves some out. Of about 120,000 clones in the sample, about four fifths were seen once. About this clone itself: Its target is not known.

Noted time point: blood 2 weeks post-SBRT. Treatment defined: 15 Gy SBRT to primary tumor, nephrectomy 4 weeks later. The chain couples TRBV5-4 to TRBJ2-1; D gene unclear. This receptor was identified in a middle-aged man with renal cell carcinoma. The specimen was blood, collected from a patient whose treatment included radiotherapy and nephrectomy. Here the CDR3 DNA reads TGTGCCAGCGGGGAAGGAGATGAGCAGTTCTTC. It encodes CASGEGDEQFF.